These 14 T cell receptor beta chains were all obtained from the same sample, sequenced in a study of blood T cell repertoires in COVID-19. TCRdb keeps only in-frame clones here, not all; method: immunoSEQ multiplex PCR. The table has about 280,000 clones, 75% to 90% seen once. The sequencing sample was made of PBMCs or T cells enriched from blood (not recorded which). The receptors originated from a woman aged 50 to 60 who had recovered from COVID-19.

V gene TRBV30 combines with J gene TRBJ1-2; the D is unclear. CDR1 and CDR2 from the germline V gene are GTSNPN and SVGIG (reference sequence). V was shortened by 3 bases and J by 4 bases, with 9 bases between the two germline ends. The CDR3 totals 12 residues. CDR3 protein: CAWSRRGYGYTF. The CDR3 DNA follows: TGTGCCTGGAGCCGCCGGGGCTATGGCTACACCTTC.

This sequence joins TRBV12-3 or TRBV12-4 and TRBJ1-3; D call uncertain. Trimming shortened V by 5 bases and J by 4 bases, and 6 bases separated the two germline ends. CDR3 length equals 12 residues. The chain's CDR3 is CASSPGGNTIYF. The CDR3 nucleotides read TGTGCCAGCAGTCCGGGGGGAAACACCATATATTTT.

This rearrangement joins TRBV18 to TRBJ2-7; TRBD2 aligns across 11 bases. Germline V CDR1 and CDR2: KGHSH, LQKENI. V shed 3 bases, J shed 4 bases, and the junction held 2 bases outside the gene matches. This CDR3 spans 14 amino acids. The CDR3 is CASSPGLAEYEQYF. CDR3 nucleotides: TGTGCCAGCTCACCGGGACTAGCGGAGTACGAGCAGTACTTC.

V is TRBV4-2 and J is TRBJ2-5, with TRBD2 matching 7 bases. The J segment lost 1 base and the V segment lost 4 bases, leaving 18 bases of the junction unmatched. Germline V gene lookup returns CDR1 LGHNA and CDR2 YNFKEQ. The CDR3 consists of 19 residues. CDR3 region: CASSPRGGGGRAFQETQYF. The DNA of the CDR3 is TGTGCCAGCAGCCCCCGCGGCGGTGGGGGGAGGGCCTTCCAAGAGACCCAGTACTTC.

This rearrangement joins TRBV9 to TRBJ1-3; D call uncertain. Germline CDR1 is SGDLS and CDR2 is YYNGEE. The V end lost 3 bases, the J end lost 6 bases, and 16 bases lay between the germline ends. The CDR3 has 15 residues. In DNA, the CDR3 is TGTGCCAGCAGCGCGCCTAATTCAAGAGTAAACACCATATATTTT. Protein sequence: CASSAPNSRVNTIYF.

The gene calls are TRBV3-1 (or the pseudogene TRBV3-2) and TRBJ1-5, with TRBD1 matching over 7 bases. The trim removed 0 bases at V and 2 bases at J, leaving 7 bases unmatched. This CDR3 is built from 17 residues. Germline V gene sequence: CDR1 LGHDT, CDR2 YNNKEL (reference sequence). The CDR3 region has the DNA TGTGCCAGCAGCCAAGATCTAAGGGGGCTTGGCAATCAGCCCCAGCATTTT. Translated: CASSQDLRGLGNQPQHF.

The chain has TRBV27 and TRBJ1-1, with TRBD1 as a possible D gene (6 bases). CDR3 length equals 16 residues. Trimming pared 1 base from V and 1 base from J, leaving 13 bases between. Germline CDR1 is MNHEY and CDR2 is SMNVEV (reference sequence). The CDR3 reads CASSLLPGARNTEAFF. The CDR3 DNA reads TGTGCCAGCAGTTTATTGCCAGGGGCCAGGAACACTGAAGCTTTCTTT.

The DNA for the CDR3 is TGTGCCAGCAGTTATGTAGGGACTCACACCGGGGAGCTGTTTTTT. Residues: CASSYVGTHTGELFF. This chain links TRBV6-6 with TRBJ2-2, with D tentatively TRBD2 (6 bases). The CDR3 contains 15 residues. Germline assignment: CDR1 MNHNY and CDR2 SVGAGI (reference sequence). Deletions cut 3 bases from V and 3 bases from J, with 11 bases between.

This chain uses TRBV6-5 with TRBJ2-2; the D gene is possibly TRBD2 (5 bases). Trimming removed 6 bases from V and 7 bases from J, with 15 bases in between. Per germline, CDR1 MNHEY and CDR2 SVGAGI. This CDR3 spans 14 amino acids. The CDR3 reads CASSDYRTVGELFF. CDR3 DNA: TGTGCCAGCAGCGACTACCGGACGGTCGGGGAGCTGTTTTTT.

This chain connects TRBV5-1 to TRBJ1-1; D is unresolved. Germline loops: CDR1 SGHRS, CDR2 YFSETQ. V was pared by 0 bases and J by 1 base, with 7 bases between. CDR3 length: 14 amino acids. CDR3 coding DNA: TGCGCCAGCAGCTTGGCGGGGAGGAACACTGAAGCTTTCTTT. This gives the protein CASSLAGRNTEAFF.

The CDR3 protein is CASRNSESSYNEQFF. The CDR3 DNA is TGCGCCAGCAGAAACTCGGAGAGCTCCTACAATGAGCAGTTCTTC. The J gene is TRBJ2-1, the V gene TRBV10-2; D gene uncertain. From germline, CDR1 is WSHSY and CDR2 SAAADI. Trimming pared 6 bases from V and 0 bases from J, leaving 12 bases between. The CDR3 runs to 15 residues.

This chain connects TRBV3-1 (or the pseudogene TRBV3-2) to TRBJ1-2, with 8 bases fitting TRBD1. The CDR3 length is 17 residues. Germline lookup yields CDR1 LGHDT and CDR2 YNNKEL (reference sequence). After removal of 0 bases from V and 2 bases from J, the junction contained 8 bases not matched to a gene. CDR3 region: CASSQDFGTGPNYGYTF. Here the CDR3 DNA reads TGTGCCAGCAGCCAAGATTTCGGGACAGGCCCGAACTATGGCTACACCTTC.

The gene calls are TRBV24-1 and TRBJ1-1; no clear D. V lost 1 base, J lost 5 bases, and 7 bases lay in between. The CDR3 has 13 amino acids. Germline V CDR1 and CDR2: KGHDR, SFDVKD. CDR3 sequence: CATSDFTGTEAFF. The CDR3, as DNA: TGTGCCACCAGTGATTTTACGGGAACTGAAGCTTTCTTT.

The genes are TRBV7-8 and TRBJ1-1; D gene unclear. Deletions cut 6 bases from V and 5 bases from J, with 13 bases between. This CDR3 contains 13 residues. Germline CDR1 is SGHVS and CDR2 is FQNEAQ. The CDR3 reads CASRFVVSTEAFF. For the CDR3, the DNA is TGTGCCAGCAGGTTCGTCGTGTCTACTGAAGCTTTCTTT. Based on the CDR3 plus reference TRBV7-8 and TRBJ1-1, the full variable domain is GAGVSQSPRYKVAKRGQDVALRCDPISGHVSLFWYQQALGQGPEFLTYFQNEAQLDKSGLPSDRFFAERPEGSVSTLKIQRTQQEDSAVYLCASRFVVSTEAFFGQGTRLTVV.